A selection of T cell receptor beta chains follows, all from one sample in a study of T cell responses to AZD1222 COVID-19 vaccine. Clones were sequenced by immunoSEQ multiplex PCR, and TCRdb holds only the in-frame ones, with some missing. This sample carries some 100,000 clones, approximately 90% of them seen once, and the ten largest clones take 7.1%. Material: peripheral blood, obtained 28 days after the second AZD1222 dose. These TCRs come from an adult who received the AZD1222 COVID-19 vaccine. Each CDR3 is given with its conserved first and last residue. A D gene is named only where the DNA matches it firmly. Where a row states a size, it is once, few, many or the class of an expanded clone; other rows omit it.

len	v_gene	abundance	j_gene	d_gene	CDR3aa	CDR3nt
16	TRBV6-6	-	TRBJ2-7	TRBD1	CASSYFGQGGTSEQYF	TGTGCCAGCAGTTACTTTGGACAGGGAGGAACGTCCGAGCAGTACTTC
18	TRBV9	-	TRBJ2-2	TRBD2	CASSVLAGAPFYAGELFF	TGTGCCAGCAGCGTACTAGCGGGGGCCCCTTTTTACGCCGGGGAGCTGTTTTTT
15	TRBV5-1	-	TRBJ2-2	-	CASSLDGSVVGELFF	TGCGCCAGCAGCTTGGACGGGAGCGTGGTCGGGGAGCTGTTTTTT
14	TRBV7-2	-	TRBJ1-4	-	CASSLDYRVEKLFF	TGTGCCAGCAGCTTAGATTATAGAGTGGAAAAACTGTTTTTT
15	TRBV6-5	-	TRBJ2-5	TRBD2	CASGPSGRGEETQYF	TGTGCCAGCGGGCCTAGCGGGAGGGGAGAGGAGACCCAGTACTTC
17	TRBV24-1	few	TRBJ2-3	TRBD2	CATSDSVTSSRTDTQYF	TGTGCCACCAGTGATTCCGTGACTAGCTCGCGCACAGATACGCAGTATTTT
14	TRBV9	-	TRBJ2-3	-	CASSVAQGTDTQYF	TGTGCCAGCAGCGTGGCTCAGGGAACAGATACGCAGTATTTT
13	TRBV6-5	-	TRBJ1-2	-	CASSPRDDYGYTF	TGTGCCAGCTCACCCCGGGACGACTATGGCTACACCTTC
15	TRBV6-1	-	TRBJ1-1	-	CASSEEVTALVEAFF	TGTGCCAGCAGTGAAGAGGTGACAGCCTTAGTTGAAGCTTTCTTT
15	TRBV3-1/TRBV3-2	-	TRBJ2-7	TRBD1	CAAYSGTGGSGEQYF	TGTGCCGCTTACTCCGGGACAGGGGGATCCGGCGAGCAGTACTTC
15	TRBV11-2	once	TRBJ2-7	TRBD1	CASSRGQGGPYEQYF	TGTGCCAGCAGCCGTGGACAGGGGGGACCTTACGAGCAGTACTTC
16	TRBV6-1	-	TRBJ2-7	-	CASSEARGNTVDEQYF	TGTGCCAGCAGTGAAGCTCGGGGAAATACGGTAGACGAGCAGTACTTC
15	TRBV5-5	-	TRBJ2-3	-	CASKLDFPMTDTQYF	TGTGCCAGCAAACTTGATTTCCCCATGACAGATACGCAGTATTTT
14	TRBV7-8	-	TRBJ2-5	TRBD2	CASSSAGGRETQYF	TGTGCCAGCAGCTCCGCGGGGGGCCGGGAGACCCAGTACTTC
16	TRBV19	-	TRBJ1-3	TRBD1	CASSIPTGWSGNTIYF	TGTGCCAGTAGTATCCCGACAGGGTGGTCTGGAAACACCATATATTTT
17	TRBV11-3	-	TRBJ2-1	TRBD2	CASSRGLAGAPYNEQFF	TGTGCCAGCAGCCGAGGACTAGCGGGAGCCCCCTACAATGAGCAGTTCTTC
15	TRBV6-5	-	TRBJ1-1	-	CASSYLEDRRTEAFF	TGTGCCAGCAGTTACTTAGAAGACAGGCGGACTGAAGCTTTCTTT
19	TRBV3-1/TRBV3-2	-	TRBJ2-7	TRBD1	CASSHSLPRTGSPYYEQYF	TGTGCCAGCAGCCATTCCCTGCCGAGGACAGGGAGCCCTTACTACGAGCAGTACTTC
15	TRBV5-4	-	TRBJ2-5	-	CASSLRSPVGETQYF	TGTGCCAGCAGCTTACGGTCCCCCGTAGGAGAGACCCAGTACTTC
13	TRBV5-1	-	TRBJ1-2	TRBD1	CASSATGVEGYTF	TGCGCCAGCAGCGCGACAGGGGTGGAAGGCTACACCTTC
15	TRBV28	-	TRBJ2-4	TRBD1	CASSSNRGRKNIQYF	TGTGCCAGCAGTTCCAACAGGGGCCGCAAAAACATTCAGTACTTC
16	TRBV5-6	-	TRBJ2-2	TRBD1	CASSSATGGYTGELFF	TGTGCCAGCAGCTCCGCGACAGGGGGGTACACCGGGGAGCTGTTTTTT